This entry lists 4 T cell receptor beta chains sequenced from one sample in a study of PD-1 blockade in classical Hodgkin lymphoma. The method was immunoSEQ multiplex PCR; TCRdb's version includes in-frame clones alone and lacks a portion of them. The data contain 35,000 to 55,000 clones, roughly 70% of them seen just once; the ten biggest clones take up 2.8%. Brentuximab vedotin exposure varied, and every patient relapsed after autologous stem cell transplantation. This specimen consisted of peripheral blood mononuclear cells (PBMCs), obtained before the second cycle of nivolumab. Receptors originate from a human donor with classical Hodgkin lymphoma.

The chain combines TRBV28 with TRBJ2-3; D not certain. The CDR3 consists of 13 residues. The germline V gene encodes CDR1 MDHEN and CDR2 SYDVKM. V lost 7 bases and J lost 2, with 10 bases in between. The CDR3 sequence: CASTPPVTDTQYF. CDR3 DNA sequence: TGTGCCAGCACCCCCCCGGTCACAGATACGCAGTATTTT.

V gene TRBV13 combines with J gene TRBJ2-7, with a possible D match to TRBD1 (5 bases). Germline lookup yields CDR1 PRHDT and CDR2 FYEKMQ (reference sequence). V was shortened by 0 bases and J by 2 bases, with 8 bases between the two germline ends. This CDR3 has 14 residues. The DNA for the CDR3 is TGTGCCAGCAGCTTAGGTCCAGGGACCTACGAGCAGTACTTC. It yields the protein CASSLGPGTYEQYF.

This chain uses TRBV14 with TRBJ2-1; 13 bases line up with TRBD2. The CDR3 is made up of 16 amino acids. The ends lost 4 bases at V and 8 bases at J; junction bases unmatched: 8. Looked up from germline, CDR1 is SGHDN and CDR2 is FVKESK. CDR3 amino acids: CASSLRTSGSNHEQFF. CDR3 bases: TGTGCCAGCAGCCTTCGGACTAGCGGGAGTAACCATGAGCAGTTCTTC.

The V gene is TRBV5-6, the J gene TRBJ2-7, with 10 bases matching TRBD1. From germline, CDR1 is SGHDT and CDR2 YYEEEE. This CDR3 contains 16 residues. The trim removed 4 bases at V and 1 base at J, leaving 8 bases unmatched. CDR3: CASSPGTGDPSYEQYF. Here the CDR3 DNA reads TGTGCCAGCAGCCCCGGGACAGGGGATCCGTCCTACGAGCAGTACTTC.